The T cell receptor (beta chain) under discussion was sequenced for a study of T cell repertoires in cytomegalovirus infection. The wider study: CMV infection together with matching HLA type was indicated by public TCR beta signatures. Study results and caveats: Summed frequency of public TCR beta families distinguished CMV carriers with the relevant HLA. Clonotypes of TCR beta that were HLA-C-restricted and CMV-specific dominated the ex vivo response.

TCRdb called the reads again in MiXCR, with one record for every CDR3 protein. The repertoire includes fewer than 200,000 distinct CDR3 sequences, about an eighth of them detected once, and around 27% sits in the top ten. CDR3 size: 14 residues. V lost 0 bases, J lost 4 bases, and 9 bases lay in between. This clonotype was observed many times. Its target is unknown. This TCR came from a human donor in good health (CMV status not recorded). Some clones in this sample may be carry-over from other donors' samples. The chain is built from TRBV12-3 or TRBV12-4 and TRBJ1-2, with D unresolved. Input material: PBMCs. The CDR3, as DNA: TGTGCCAGCAGTTTAGCCCCCCGGGGCTATGGCTACACCTTC. This translates into CASSLAPRGYGYTF.